These 7 T cell receptor beta chains were all obtained from the same sample, sequenced in a study of CD8 T cells in ankylosing spondylitis. TCRdb reprocessed the 5' RACE reads with MiXCR, giving one entry per CDR3 protein. This sample has about 350,000 distinct CDR3 sequences, with roughly 20% found just once. The source material was blood, either unsorted or a sorted T cell fraction (not recorded which). All receptors derive from a male donor with ankylosing spondylitis or in good health (not recorded which).

This clonotype occurred a few times. The rearrangement uses TRBV20-1 and TRBJ2-1; 9 bases agree with TRBD2. The trim removed 0 bases at V and 3 bases at J, leaving 9 bases unmatched. Per germline, CDR1 DFQATT and CDR2 SNEGSKA (reference sequence). The CDR3 loop spans 17 amino acids. For the CDR3, the DNA is TGCAGTGCTAGAGATCTCGCGGGCGGGGGGGACTACAATGAGCAGTTCTTC. Encoded protein: CSARDLAGGGDYNEQFF.

V and J are TRBV12-3 or TRBV12-4 and TRBJ2-5; D remains unclear. The CDR3 consists of 13 residues. The V gene lost 3 bases and the J gene lost 2 bases, with 7 bases spanning the gap. The CDR3, as DNA: TGTGCCAGCAGTTTCGGGTGGCAAGAGACCCAGTACTTC. It translates to CASSFGWQETQYF.

The rearrangement links TRBV12-3 or TRBV12-4 to TRBJ2-7; D uncertain. The CDR3 covers 12 residues. Trimming took 5 bases from V and 4 from J, leaving 9 bases between them. This chain's CDR3 is CASSRSAYEQYF. CDR3 nucleotide sequence: TGTGCCAGCAGTAGATCCGCATACGAGCAGTACTTC.

This chain joins TRBV27 and TRBJ2-1; TRBD2 matches at 7 bases. This CDR3 has 14 amino acids. Germline CDR1 MNHEY, CDR2 SMNVEV (reference sequence). The V segment lost 6 bases and the J segment 3 bases; nucleotides outside the gene matches: 5. CDR3 sequence (DNA): TGTGCCAGCAGCAATAGCGGGCTCTACAATGAGCAGTTCTTC. This sequence encodes CASSNSGLYNEQFF.

The chain carries TRBV9 and TRBJ2-2, with TRBD2 matching 9 bases. The J segment lost 2 bases and the V segment lost 1 base, leaving 9 bases of the junction unmatched. Looked up from germline, CDR1 is SGDLS and CDR2 is YYNGEE. This CDR3 is 18 amino acids long. CDR3 nucleotide sequence: TGTGCCAGCAGCGTAATCCCAGCGGGGGGCCTAAACACCGGGGAGCTGTTTTTT. It specifies CASSVIPAGGLNTGELFF.

This chain connects TRBV10-1 to TRBJ1-1; no reliable D call. The germline V gene encodes CDR1 WNHNN and CDR2 SYGVQD (reference sequence). The V end was cut by 9 bases, the J end by 6 bases, with 8 bases between. The CDR3 has 10 residues. The CDR3 loop is CARGVPEAFF. The CDR3, as DNA: TGCGCCAGGGGAGTTCCTGAAGCTTTCTTT.

This clonotype showed up just a few times. The chain links TRBV3-1 to TRBJ2-5; 12 bases align to TRBD2. The CDR3 consists of 16 residues. CDR1 LGHDT and CDR2 YNNKEL come from the germline V gene (reference sequence). J was trimmed by 2 bases and V by 2 bases; bases with no gene match: 3. CDR3 protein: CASSQTSGGTQETQYF. The CDR3 nucleotides read TGTGCCAGCAGCCAAACTAGCGGGGGGACTCAAGAGACCCAGTACTTC.